This T cell receptor (beta chain) originates from a study of human T cells and chemical hapten exposure. The library put unique molecular identifiers onto individual cDNA molecules. MiXCR, applied by TCRdb to the RACE reads, yields one record per CDR3 protein. The top ten hold 2.5% of the sample, which has 210,000 or so distinct CDR3 sequences, approximately 24% seen once. Germline V gene sequence: CDR1 SGHTA, CDR2 FQGNSA. CDR3 length: 17 residues. V shed 4 bases and J 1 base; nucleotides not matched to a gene: 10. As for time point: patch test 3, about 24 weeks after DPC sensitization. The treatment: therapeutic diphenylcyclopropenone sensitization with weekly scalp DPC. Donors, patients with alopecia ranging from 18 to 70 years old and judged suitable for DPC, provided samples. Researchers extracted total RNA from unfractionated whole blood. Study-wide points: Those TCRs sitting above 1 in 1000 frequency stayed the same with DPC sensitization.

This clonotype was found a few times. What it binds is not known. The sequence was obtained from a middle-aged woman with alopecia areata. Some clones in this sample may be carry-over from other donors' samples. The rearrangement links TRBV7-2 to TRBJ2-3, with 8 bases matching TRBD1. The specimen comprised whole blood, sampled in connection with sensitization to the hapten diphenylcyclopropenone (DPC). The CDR3 sequence: CASSSALMTGGTDTQYF. CDR3 nucleotide sequence: TGTGCCAGCAGCTCCGCCCTTATGACAGGGGGCACAGATACGCAGTATTTT.